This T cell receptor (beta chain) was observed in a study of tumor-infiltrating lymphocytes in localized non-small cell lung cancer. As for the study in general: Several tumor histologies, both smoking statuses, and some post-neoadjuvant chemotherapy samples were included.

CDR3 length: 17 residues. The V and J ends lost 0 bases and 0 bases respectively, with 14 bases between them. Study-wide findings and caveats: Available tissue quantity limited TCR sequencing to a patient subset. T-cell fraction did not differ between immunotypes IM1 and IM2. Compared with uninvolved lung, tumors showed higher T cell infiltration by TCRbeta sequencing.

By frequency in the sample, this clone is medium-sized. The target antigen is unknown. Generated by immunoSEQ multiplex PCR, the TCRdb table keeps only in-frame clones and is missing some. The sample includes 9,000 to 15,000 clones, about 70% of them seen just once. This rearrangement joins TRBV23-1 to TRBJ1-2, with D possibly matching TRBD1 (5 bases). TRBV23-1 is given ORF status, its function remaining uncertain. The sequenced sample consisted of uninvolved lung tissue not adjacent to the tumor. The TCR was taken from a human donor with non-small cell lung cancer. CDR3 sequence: CASSQSSGRDTNYGYTF. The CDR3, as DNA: TGCGCCAGCAGTCAATCCTCGGGGCGGGATACTAACTATGGCTACACCTTC.